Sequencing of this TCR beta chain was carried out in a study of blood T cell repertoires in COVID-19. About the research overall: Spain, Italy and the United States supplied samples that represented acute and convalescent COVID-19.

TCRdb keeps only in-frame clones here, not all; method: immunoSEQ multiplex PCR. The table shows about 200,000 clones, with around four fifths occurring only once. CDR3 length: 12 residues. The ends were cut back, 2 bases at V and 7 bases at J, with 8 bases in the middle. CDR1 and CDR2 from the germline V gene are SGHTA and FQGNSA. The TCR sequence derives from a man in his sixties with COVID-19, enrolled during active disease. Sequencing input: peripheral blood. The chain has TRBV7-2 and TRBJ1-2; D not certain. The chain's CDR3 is CASSLYSRGYTF. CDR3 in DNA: TGTGCCAGCAGCTTATACTCGCGTGGCTACACCTTC.